This T cell receptor (beta chain) was found in a study of OX40 agonist ivuxolimab in advanced cancers. Study-wide context: Ivuxolimab, an agonistic anti-OX40 (CD134) antibody, was given to patients.

For this clone: Its specificity is unknown.

General observations from the study: Antigens targeted by the expanded peripheral T cells were not determined.

Germline V gives CDR1 LNHDA, CDR2 SQIVND (reference sequence). This CDR3 has 14 amino acids. With 3 bases removed from V and 5 bases from J, the gap between germline ends came to 14 bases. Sequenced by immunoSEQ multiplex PCR; TCRdb stores in-frame clones only, minus some. Of fewer than 75,000 clones detected, roughly 89% appear once; the ten largest clones hold around 0.8%. The input for sequencing was CD4+ or CD8+ T cells sorted from blood, taken in a trial of the OX40 agonist ivuxolimab. The V gene is TRBV19, the J gene TRBJ2-7, with D maybe TRBD1 (5 bases). The origin of this receptor is an adult with an advanced solid tumor such as melanoma, head and neck, liver or kidney cancer. The CDR3 sequence is CASSIGHPPHEQYF. The CDR3 DNA is TGTGCCAGTAGTATTGGACACCCCCCCCACGAGCAGTACTTC.